A selection of T cell receptor beta chains follows, all from one sample in a study of blood T cell repertoires in COVID-19. Method: immunoSEQ multiplex PCR; TCRdb's copy keeps in-frame clones and lacks some. Of some 350,000 clones detected, about nine tenths appear once; the ten largest clones hold nearly 6.5%. Input material: peripheral blood. These TCRs come from a woman between 50 and 59 years old with COVID-19, enrolled during active disease. Both conserved end residues are part of each CDR3. D genes are given only for firm matches. Clone size is given for some rows only: seen once, a few or many times, or a class if the clone is expanded.

J gene,V gene,clone size,D gene,CDR3 DNA,CDR3 protein
TRBJ2-5,TRBV13,-,-,TGTGCCAGCAGCTTGGGGGACTCTCGGGGGGAGACCCAGTACTTC,CASSLGDSRGETQYF
TRBJ2-3,TRBV7-3,-,TRBD2,TGTGCCAGCAGCTCTGGACTAGCGGGAGTTCTTGATACGCAGTATTTT,CASSSGLAGVLDTQYF
TRBJ2-1,TRBV5-4,-,TRBD1,TGTGCCAGCAGCGTCAGGGGGAATGAGCAGTTCTTC,CASSVRGNEQFF
TRBJ2-2,TRBV7-8,few,TRBD2,TGTGCCAGCAGCTTAGTCGGTAGCGGGAGAGGCACCGGGGAGCTGTTTTTT,CASSLVGSGRGTGELFF
TRBJ1-5,TRBV2,-,-,TGTGCCAGCACAGGACTTCTCAATCAGCCCCAGCATTTT,CASTGLLNQPQHF
TRBJ1-2,TRBV7-9,-,-,TGTGCCAGCACTTCAGGGAGGACTAACTATGGCTACACCTTC,CASTSGRTNYGYTF
TRBJ1-2,TRBV6-5,-,TRBD1,TGTGCCAGCAGGAGACAGGGGGCACGCTACACCTTC,CASRRQGARYTF
TRBJ2-2,TRBV6-6,-,-,TGTGCCAGCAGGGATCTTCAGGGCCTAAACACCGGGGAGCTGTTTTTT,CASRDLQGLNTGELFF
TRBJ1-2,TRBV7-3,-,-,TGTGCCAGCAGCTTAGGCGGCCCTAACTATGGCTACACCTTC,CASSLGGPNYGYTF
TRBJ2-1,TRBV7-3,-,-,TGTGCCAGCAGCTACAGTCCAGCCCTTAGGTACAATGAGCAGTTCTTC,CASSYSPALRYNEQFF
TRBJ2-7,TRBV7-6,-,TRBD2,TGTGCCAGCAGCTCGGGACTACGGAGCTACGAGCAGTACTTC,CASSSGLRSYEQYF
TRBJ2-4,TRBV21-1,once,-,TGTGCCAGCAGCAAAGAGGCTAGCGGGAGACGAGCCAAAAACATTCAGTACTTC,CASSKEASGRRAKNIQYF
TRBJ1-6,TRBV7-8,-,-,TGTGCCAGCAGCATAGGGAAGGGGGGGAGAAATTCACCCCTCCACTTT,CASSIGKGGRNSPLHF
TRBJ2-7,TRBV7-8,-,-,TGTGCCAGCAGCTTACGGGTTCTGCCTCGGGAGCAGTACTTC,CASSLRVLPREQYF
TRBJ1-2,TRBV27,-,-,TGTGCCAGCAGTGGGGCGACGACTCAAATAAATGGCTACACCTTC,CASSGATTQINGYTF
TRBJ1-6,TRBV4-2,-,-,TGTGCCAGCAGCGAAGGGAGCTCCTATAATTCACCCCTCCACTTT,CASSEGSSYNSPLHF
TRBJ2-1,TRBV27,-,TRBD2,TGTGCCAGCAGTCTACCCGGGACTAGCTACAATGAGCAGTTCTTC,CASSLPGTSYNEQFF
TRBJ2-6,TRBV19,once,TRBD1,TGTGCCAGTAGTTCAAACAGGGGGCGCTTTCTCGGGGCCAACGTCCTGACTTTC,CASSSNRGRFLGANVLTF
TRBJ2-1,TRBV29-1,-,TRBD2,TGCAGCGTTGAAGTGCCCAGGGGACTAGCGGGGGGCGACAATGAGCAGTTCTTC,CSVEVPRGLAGGDNEQFF
TRBJ1-4,TRBV30,-,-,TGTGCCTGGAGACGGGGTAAGGGTCCTGAAAAACTGTTTTTT,CAWRRGKGPEKLFF
TRBJ1-4,TRBV9,-,-,TGTGCCAGCAGCGTCGACCAGGCCCGCCCTGAAAAACTGTTTTTT,CASSVDQARPEKLFF
TRBJ2-7,TRBV29-1,-,TRBD1,TGCAGCGTCGCCGCCGGGACAGGAACCTACGAGCAGTACTTC,CSVAAGTGTYEQYF
TRBJ2-7,TRBV11-3,-,-,TGTGCCAGCAGCTTAGATCGGGAGAGCTCCTACGAGCAGTACTTC,CASSLDRESSYEQYF
TRBJ2-1,TRBV6-5,-,TRBD2,TGTGCCAGCAGGACGGGAGGGGGAAATGAGCAGTTCTTC,CASRTGGGNEQFF
TRBJ1-1,TRBV19,few,-,TGTGCCAGTAACGCCGGACAGTACAACACTGAAGCTTTCTTT,CASNAGQYNTEAFF
TRBJ2-7,TRBV11-2,-,TRBD1,TGTGCCAGCAGCCGGACAGGGGTCGAGCAGTACTTC,CASSRTGVEQYF